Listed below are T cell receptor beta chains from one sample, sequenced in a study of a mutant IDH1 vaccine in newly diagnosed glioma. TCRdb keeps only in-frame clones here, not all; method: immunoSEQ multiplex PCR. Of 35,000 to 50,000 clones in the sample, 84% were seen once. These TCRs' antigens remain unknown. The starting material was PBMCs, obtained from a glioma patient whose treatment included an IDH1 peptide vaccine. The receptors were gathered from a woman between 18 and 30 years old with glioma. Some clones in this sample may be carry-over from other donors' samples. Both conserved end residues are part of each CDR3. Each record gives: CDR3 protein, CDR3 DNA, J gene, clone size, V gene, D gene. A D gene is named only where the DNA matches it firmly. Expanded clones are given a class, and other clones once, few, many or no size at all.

CSVVTPNYGYTF	TGCAGCGTTGTAACCCCTAACTATGGCTACACCTTC	TRBJ1-2	.	TRBV29-1	.
CASSIGTGNEQYF	TGTGCCAGCAGTATTGGGACAGGGAACGAGCAGTACTTC	TRBJ2-7	.	TRBV7-2	TRBD1
CASSYSGAFSYEQYF	TGTGCCAGCAGTTATTCAGGGGCCTTCTCCTACGAGCAGTACTTC	TRBJ2-7	.	TRBV6-5	.
CASSGGQGVGGYTF	TGTGCCAGCAGTGGAGGACAGGGAGTCGGGGGCTACACCTTC	TRBJ1-2	.	TRBV2	TRBD1
CASIGSSGLYNEQFF	TGTGCCAGTATCGGATCTAGCGGACTCTACAATGAGCAGTTCTTC	TRBJ2-1	.	TRBV19	TRBD2
CASSQDHPGPGAEAFF	TGCGCCAGCAGCCAAGATCACCCGGGGCCTGGCGCTGAAGCTTTCTTT	TRBJ1-1	.	TRBV4-1	.
CASSRRGTYGYTF	TGTGCCAGCAGTCGTAGGGGCACCTATGGCTACACCTTC	TRBJ1-2	.	TRBV6-5	.
CASSLAWDTEAFF	TGTGCCAGCAGCTTAGCGTGGGACACTGAAGCTTTCTTT	TRBJ1-1	.	TRBV7-6	.
CASSRAGSTDTQYF	TGTGCCAGCAGCCGAGCGGGAAGCACAGATACGCAGTATTTT	TRBJ2-3	.	TRBV6-1	TRBD2
CASSKPPNYGYTF	TGTGCCAGCAGCAAACCACCGAACTATGGCTACACCTTC	TRBJ1-2	.	TRBV21-1	.
CASESLRSNSYEQYF	TGCGCCAGCGAGTCGCTCAGGAGTAACTCCTACGAGCAGTACTTC	TRBJ2-7	few	TRBV23-1	.
CASSLEPAVSGANVLTF	TGTGCCAGCAGCTTGGAGCCCGCCGTCTCTGGGGCCAACGTCCTGACTTTC	TRBJ2-6	.	TRBV5-4	.
CASSSSGRGRYIQYF	TGTGCCAGCAGCTCTAGCGGGAGGGGGAGGTACATTCAGTACTTC	TRBJ2-4	.	TRBV6-5	TRBD2
CASSEGQIQETQYF	TGCGCCAGCAGCGAAGGACAGATTCAAGAGACCCAGTACTTC	TRBJ2-5	.	TRBV10-1	.
CASSKLRGPAPYSNQPQHF	TGTGCCAGCAGTAAACTCAGGGGCCCGGCCCCGTATAGCAATCAGCCCCAGCATTTT	TRBJ1-5	.	TRBV28	.
CASSLLAGVNEQYF	TGTGCCAGCAGCTTACTAGCGGGAGTCAACGAGCAGTACTTC	TRBJ2-7	.	TRBV7-2	TRBD2
CASSPRRGNSPLHF	TGTGCCAGCAGCCCGAGAAGGGGAAATTCACCCCTCCACTTT	TRBJ1-6	.	TRBV27	.
CASSYQTGGRGYTF	TGTGCCAGCAGTTACCAGACAGGGGGCCGTGGCTACACCTTC	TRBJ1-2	.	TRBV6-6	TRBD1
CSVDQPYGYTF	TGCAGCGTTGATCAGCCTTATGGCTACACCTTC	TRBJ1-2	few	TRBV29-1	.
CASSERTTGTGELFF	TGTGCCAGCAGCGAGCGGACCACAGGCACCGGGGAGCTGTTTTTT	TRBJ2-2	.	TRBV27	.
CAGTSGSTDTQYF	TGTGCCGGGACTAGCGGGAGTACCGATACGCAGTATTTT	TRBJ2-3	.	TRBV30	TRBD2
CASSLDQGWAEAFF	TGTGCCAGCAGCTTAGATCAGGGGTGGGCTGAAGCTTTCTTT	TRBJ1-1	.	TRBV7-8	.
CASSPLGHPSSGNTIYF	TGTGCCAGCTCACCCCTGGGGCATCCGAGCTCTGGAAACACCATATATTTT	TRBJ1-3	.	TRBV18	.
CASSQAPAADEQFF	TGCGCCAGCAGCCAAGCCCCGGCCGCCGATGAGCAGTTCTTC	TRBJ2-1	.	TRBV4-1	.
CASSGVGLAGDNEQFF	TGTGCCAGCAGTGGAGTGGGCCTAGCGGGGGACAATGAGCAGTTCTTC	TRBJ2-1	.	TRBV27	TRBD2
CASRDSTMAGELFF	TGCGCCAGCAGGGACAGTACTATGGCCGGGGAGCTGTTTTTT	TRBJ2-2	.	TRBV5-1	.
CASSSRSSGTEAFF	TGCGCCAGCAGCTCTCGTTCTAGCGGCACTGAAGCTTTCTTT	TRBJ1-1	.	TRBV5-1	.
CASSPGGNSYEQYF	TGTGCCAGCAGCCCGGGAGGGAACTCCTACGAGCAGTACTTC	TRBJ2-7	once	TRBV9	TRBD2
CASRQGNYEQYF	TGCGCCAGCAGACAGGGGAACTACGAGCAGTACTTC	TRBJ2-7	.	TRBV5-1	TRBD1
CASSQGVAGGPRYEQFF	TGCGCCAGCAGCCAAGGCGTAGCGGGGGGGCCGCGGTATGAGCAGTTCTTC	TRBJ2-1	.	TRBV4-3	TRBD2
CASSATGSGEAFF	TGTGCCAGCAGCGCAACAGGGTCAGGTGAAGCTTTCTTT	TRBJ1-1	few	TRBV7-3	.
CASSMGQATYEQYF	TGTGCCAGCAGTATGGGACAGGCAACCTACGAGCAGTACTTC	TRBJ2-7	.	TRBV27	TRBD1
CASMVPSGELFF	TGTGCCAGTATGGTCCCTTCCGGGGAGCTGTTTTTT	TRBJ2-2	.	TRBV19	.
CASSQVLAGGVGGTGELFF	TGTGCCAGCAGCCAAGTACTAGCGGGAGGAGTGGGGGGCACCGGGGAGCTGTTTTTT	TRBJ2-2	few	TRBV4-2	TRBD2
CASSPTLLGGWLGNTEAFF	TGCGCCAGCAGTCCGACGCTCTTAGGGGGCTGGTTAGGGAACACTGAAGCTTTCTTT	TRBJ1-1	few	TRBV4-1	TRBD1
CASSLAGAGQETQYF	TGTGCCAGCAGCTTAGCTGGAGCGGGGCAAGAGACCCAGTACTTC	TRBJ2-5	.	TRBV7-2	TRBD2
CASTDKSGPRATEAFF	TGTGCCAGCACCGACAAAAGCGGTCCCAGGGCCACTGAAGCTTTCTTT	TRBJ1-1	.	TRBV5-4	.
CASSREGGGYEQYF	TGTGCCAGCAGCCGAGAAGGAGGGGGCTACGAGCAGTACTTC	TRBJ2-7	.	TRBV5-5	.
CASSSRQGGGSPLHF	TGTGCCAGCAGCTCGAGACAGGGCGGAGGTTCACCCCTCCACTTT	TRBJ1-6	.	TRBV7-2	TRBD1
CASSFARGAETQYF	TGTGCCAGCAGCTTTGCTCGGGGGGCCGAGACCCAGTACTTC	TRBJ2-5	.	TRBV7-6	.
CASSISGIDQPQHF	TGTGCCAGCAGCATCAGCGGGATCGATCAGCCCCAGCATTTT	TRBJ1-5	.	TRBV7-3	.
CASSGVTYEQYF	TGTGCCAGCTCGGGGGTTACCTACGAGCAGTACTTC	TRBJ2-7	.	TRBV18	.
CASSSYRDTNSPLHF	TGTGCCAGCAGCTCCTACCGGGACACTAATTCACCCCTCCACTTT	TRBJ1-6	.	TRBV9	.
CASSPSGGRGGYTF	TGTGCCAGCAGCCCATCGGGGGGGCGCGGGGGCTACACCTTC	TRBJ1-2	few	TRBV7-9	.
CAWNRAHGYTF	TGTGCCTGGAACAGGGCTCACGGCTACACCTTC	TRBJ1-2	.	TRBV30	.
CASSPFLDEVYEQYF	TGTGCCAGCAGCCCATTCTTAGACGAGGTCTACGAGCAGTACTTC	TRBJ2-7	.	TRBV5-5	.
CASSEFGGDYNEQFF	TGTGCCAGCAGTGAATTTGGTGGCGACTACAATGAGCAGTTCTTC	TRBJ2-1	once	TRBV6-1	.
CASSGRGAYQPQHF	TGTGCCAGCAGTGGTCGGGGGGCGTATCAGCCCCAGCATTTT	TRBJ1-5	.	TRBV6-1	.
CAWSVPQGRASQPQHF	TGTGCCTGGAGTGTTCCACAGGGGCGGGCCTCTCAGCCCCAGCATTTT	TRBJ1-5	.	TRBV30	TRBD1
CASSLSGAGTLYEQYF	TGTGCCAGCAGTTTATCGGGGGCAGGGACCCTCTACGAGCAGTACTTC	TRBJ2-7	.	TRBV27	.
CASSHRTSGISTDTQYF	TGTGCCAGCAGCCATCGGACTAGCGGGATTAGCACAGATACGCAGTATTTT	TRBJ2-3	.	TRBV11-1	TRBD2
CASSLAEYEQYF	TGTGCCAGCAGCTTAGCAGAATACGAGCAGTACTTC	TRBJ2-7	.	TRBV7-9	.
CASSPGRNYEQYF	TGTGCCAGCAGCCCCGGACGTAACTACGAGCAGTACTTC	TRBJ2-7	.	TRBV9	.